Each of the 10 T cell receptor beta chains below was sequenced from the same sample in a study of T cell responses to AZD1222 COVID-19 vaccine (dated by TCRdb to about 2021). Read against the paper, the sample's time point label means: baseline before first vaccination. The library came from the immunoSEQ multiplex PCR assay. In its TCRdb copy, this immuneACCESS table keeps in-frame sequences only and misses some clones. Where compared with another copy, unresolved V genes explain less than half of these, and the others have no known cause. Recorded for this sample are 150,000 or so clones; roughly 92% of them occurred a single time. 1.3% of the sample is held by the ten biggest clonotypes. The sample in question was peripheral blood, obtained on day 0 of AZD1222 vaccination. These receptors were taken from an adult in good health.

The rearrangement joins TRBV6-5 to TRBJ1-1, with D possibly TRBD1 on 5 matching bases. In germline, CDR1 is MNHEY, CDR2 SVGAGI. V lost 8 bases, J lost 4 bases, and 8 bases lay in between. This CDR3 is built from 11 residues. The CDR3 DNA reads TGTGCCAGCCAGGGAGGCACTGAAGCTTTCTTT. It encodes CASQGGTEAFF.

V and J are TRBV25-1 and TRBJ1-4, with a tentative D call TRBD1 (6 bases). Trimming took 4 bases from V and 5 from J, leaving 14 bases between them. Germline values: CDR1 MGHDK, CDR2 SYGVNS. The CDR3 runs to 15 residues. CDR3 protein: CASSANARGNEKLFF. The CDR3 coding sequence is TGTGCCAGCAGTGCTAACGCAAGGGGGAATGAAAAACTGTTTTTT.

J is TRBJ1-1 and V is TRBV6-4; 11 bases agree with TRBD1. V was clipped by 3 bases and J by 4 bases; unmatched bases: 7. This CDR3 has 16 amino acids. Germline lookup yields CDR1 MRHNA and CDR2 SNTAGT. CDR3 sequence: CASSELSGTGGTEAFF. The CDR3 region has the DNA TGTGCCAGCAGTGAACTATCCGGGACAGGGGGCACTGAAGCTTTCTTT.

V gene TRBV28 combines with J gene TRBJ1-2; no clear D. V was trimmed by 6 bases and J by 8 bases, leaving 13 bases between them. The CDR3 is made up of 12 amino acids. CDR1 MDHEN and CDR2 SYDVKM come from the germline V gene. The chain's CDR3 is CASREGVGGYTF. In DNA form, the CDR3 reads TGTGCCAGCAGGGAAGGCGTCGGCGGCTACACCTTC.

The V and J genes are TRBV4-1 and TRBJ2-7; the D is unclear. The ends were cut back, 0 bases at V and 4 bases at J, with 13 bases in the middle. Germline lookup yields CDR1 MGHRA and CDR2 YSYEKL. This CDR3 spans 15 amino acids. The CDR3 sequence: CASSQDPIGLYEQYF. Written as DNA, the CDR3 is TGCGCCAGCAGCCAAGACCCGATCGGCCTGTACGAGCAGTACTTC.

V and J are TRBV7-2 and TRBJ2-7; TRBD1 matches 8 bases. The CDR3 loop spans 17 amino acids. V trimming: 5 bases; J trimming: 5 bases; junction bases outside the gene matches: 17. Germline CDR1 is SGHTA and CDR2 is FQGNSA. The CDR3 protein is CASSPRQGNILLNEQYF. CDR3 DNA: TGTGCCAGCAGCCCCCGACAGGGGAATATCCTCCTGAACGAGCAGTACTTC.

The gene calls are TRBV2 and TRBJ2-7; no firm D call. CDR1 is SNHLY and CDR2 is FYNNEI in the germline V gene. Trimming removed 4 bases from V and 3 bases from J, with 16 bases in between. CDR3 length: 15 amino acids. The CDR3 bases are TGTGCCAGCAGTGGTGGCCCCCCGCGTATCTACGAGCAGTACTTC. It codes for CASSGGPPRIYEQYF.

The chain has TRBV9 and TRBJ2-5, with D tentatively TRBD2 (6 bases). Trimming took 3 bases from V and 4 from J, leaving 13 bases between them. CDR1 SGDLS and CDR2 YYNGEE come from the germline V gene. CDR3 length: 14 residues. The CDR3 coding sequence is TGTGCCAGCAGCGCAGACCAGGGAGGAGAGACCCAGTACTTC. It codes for CASSADQGGETQYF.

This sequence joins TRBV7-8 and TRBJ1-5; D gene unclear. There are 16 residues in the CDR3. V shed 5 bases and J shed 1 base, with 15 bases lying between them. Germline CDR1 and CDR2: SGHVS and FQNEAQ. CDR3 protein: CASSRTRTVSNQPQHF. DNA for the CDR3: TGTGCCAGCAGCCGGACTCGGACCGTGAGCAATCAGCCCCAGCATTTT.

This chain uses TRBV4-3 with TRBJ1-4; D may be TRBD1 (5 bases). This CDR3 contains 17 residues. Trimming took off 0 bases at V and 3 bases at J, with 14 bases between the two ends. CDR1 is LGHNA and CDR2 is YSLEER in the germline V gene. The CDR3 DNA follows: TGCGCCAGCAGCCAAGAAAGTCTGGGGGGACCTAATGAAAAACTGTTTTTT. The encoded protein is CASSQESLGGPNEKLFF.